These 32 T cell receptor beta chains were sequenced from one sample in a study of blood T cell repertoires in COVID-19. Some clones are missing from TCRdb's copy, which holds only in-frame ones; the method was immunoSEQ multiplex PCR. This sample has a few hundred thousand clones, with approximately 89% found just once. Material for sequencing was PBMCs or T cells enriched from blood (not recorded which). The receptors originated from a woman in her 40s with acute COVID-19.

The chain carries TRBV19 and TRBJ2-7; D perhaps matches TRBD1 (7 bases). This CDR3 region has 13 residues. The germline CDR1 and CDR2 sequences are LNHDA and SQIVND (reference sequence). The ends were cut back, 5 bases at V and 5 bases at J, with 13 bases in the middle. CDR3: CASSRQGGDEQYF. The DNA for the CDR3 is TGTGCCAGTAGTCGGCAGGGGGGCGACGAGCAGTACTTC. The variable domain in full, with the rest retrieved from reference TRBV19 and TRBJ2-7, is DGGITQSPKYLFRKEGQNVTLSCEQNLNHDAMYWYRQDPGQGLRLIYYSQIVNDFQKGDIAEGYSVSREKKESFPLTVTSAQKNPTAFYLCASSRQGGDEQYFGPGTRLTVT.

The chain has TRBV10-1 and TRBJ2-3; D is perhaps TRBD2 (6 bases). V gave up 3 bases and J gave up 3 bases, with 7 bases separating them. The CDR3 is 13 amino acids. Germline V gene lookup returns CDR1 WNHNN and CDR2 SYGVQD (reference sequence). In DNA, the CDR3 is TGCGCCAGCAGTGACCTAGCGACAGATACGCAGTATTTT. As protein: CASSDLATDTQYF.

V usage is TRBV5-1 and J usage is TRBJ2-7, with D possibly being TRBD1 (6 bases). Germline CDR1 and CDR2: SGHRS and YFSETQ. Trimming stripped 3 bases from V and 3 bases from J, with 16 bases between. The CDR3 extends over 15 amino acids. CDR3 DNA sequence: TGCGCCAGCAGCTCCCAGGGGCCCCCGAGCTACGAGCAGTACTTC. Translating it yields CASSSQGPPSYEQYF.

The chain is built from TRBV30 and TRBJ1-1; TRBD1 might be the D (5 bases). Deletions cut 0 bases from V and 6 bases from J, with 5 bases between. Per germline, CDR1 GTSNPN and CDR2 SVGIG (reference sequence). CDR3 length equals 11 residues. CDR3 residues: CAWSVQAEAFF. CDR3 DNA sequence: TGTGCCTGGAGTGTACAGGCTGAAGCTTTCTTT. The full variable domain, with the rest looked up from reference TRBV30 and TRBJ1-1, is SQTIHQWPATLVQPVGSPLSLECTVEGTSNPNLYWYRQAAGRGLQLLFYSVGIGQISSEVPQNLSASRPQDRQFILSSKKLLLSDSGFYLCAWSVQAEAFFGQGTRLTVV.

CDR3 sequence reads: CASSLVGTSGSFEQFF. The DNA of the CDR3 is TGTGCCAGCAGCTTAGTGGGGACTAGCGGGAGTTTTGAGCAGTTCTTC. J is TRBJ2-1 and V is TRBV11-3, with 14 positions matching TRBD2. V gave up 1 base and J gave up 9 bases; unmatched junction bases: 5. Germline V gene lookup returns CDR1 SGHNT and CDR2 YENEEA. CDR3 length: 16 residues. Using reference TRBV11-3 and TRBJ2-1 for the parts outside the CDR3, the full variable domain is EAGVVQSPRYKIIEKKQPVAFWCNPISGHNTLYWYLQNLGQGPELLIRYENEEAVDDSQLPKDRFSAERLKGVDSTLKIQPAELGDSAVYLCASSLVGTSGSFEQFFGPGTRLTVL.

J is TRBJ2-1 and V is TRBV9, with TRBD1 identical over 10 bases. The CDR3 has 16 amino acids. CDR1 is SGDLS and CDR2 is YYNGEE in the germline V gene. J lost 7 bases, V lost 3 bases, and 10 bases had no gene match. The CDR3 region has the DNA TGTGCCAGCAGCGCCCCGGGACAGGGGTTACTTAATGAGCAGTTCTTC. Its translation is CASSAPGQGLLNEQFF.

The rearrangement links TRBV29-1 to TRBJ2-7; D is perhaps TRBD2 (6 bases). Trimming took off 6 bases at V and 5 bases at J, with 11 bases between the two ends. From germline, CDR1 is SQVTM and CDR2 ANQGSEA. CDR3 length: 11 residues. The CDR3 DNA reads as TGCAGCGTCGGGAGAAGTAACGAGCAGTACTTC. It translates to CSVGRSNEQYF.

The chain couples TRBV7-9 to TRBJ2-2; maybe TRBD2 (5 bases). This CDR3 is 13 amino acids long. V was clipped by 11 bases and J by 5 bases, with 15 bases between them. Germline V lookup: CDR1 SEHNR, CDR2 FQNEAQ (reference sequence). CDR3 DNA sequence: TGTGCCCCCGAGGGAGAGAAAACCGGGGAGCTGTTTTTT. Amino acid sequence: CAPEGEKTGELFF.

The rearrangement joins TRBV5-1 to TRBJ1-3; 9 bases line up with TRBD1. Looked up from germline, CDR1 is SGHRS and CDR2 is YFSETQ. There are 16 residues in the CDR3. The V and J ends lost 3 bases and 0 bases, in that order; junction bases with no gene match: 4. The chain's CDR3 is CASSSGQGFSGNTIYF. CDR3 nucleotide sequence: TGCGCCAGCAGCTCGGGACAGGGTTTCTCTGGAAACACCATATATTTT.

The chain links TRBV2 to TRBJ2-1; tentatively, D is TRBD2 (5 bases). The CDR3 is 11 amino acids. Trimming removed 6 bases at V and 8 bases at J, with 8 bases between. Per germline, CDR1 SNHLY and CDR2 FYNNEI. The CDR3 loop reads CASRTIHEQFF. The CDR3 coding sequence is TGTGCCAGCAGGACTATCCATGAGCAGTTCTTC. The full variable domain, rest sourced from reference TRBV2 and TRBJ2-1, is EPEVTQTPSHQVTQMGQEVILRCVPISNHLYFYWYRQILGQKVEFLVSFYNNEISEKSEIFDDQFSVERPDGSNFTLKIRSTKLEDSAMYFCASRTIHEQFFGPGTRLTVL.

CDR3 bases: TGTGCCAGCGACGACAGGGTGACCTACGAGCAGTACTTC. This gives the protein CASDDRVTYEQYF. J is TRBJ2-7 and V is TRBV7-9; the match to TRBD1 covers 7 bases. Germline V CDR1 and CDR2: SEHNR, FQNEAQ (reference sequence). V lost 8 bases to trimming and J lost 2 bases; unmatched junction nucleotides: 6. The length of the CDR3 is 13 residues.

Here the CDR3 reads CASEQGRREAFF. The CDR3 nucleotides are TGCGCCAGCGAACAGGGGCGCCGTGAAGCTTTCTTT. J is TRBJ1-1 and V is TRBV10-1; 7 bases fit TRBD1. CDR1 is WNHNN, CDR2 SYGVQD, per germline (reference sequence). The ends lost 8 bases at V and 7 bases at J; junction bases unmatched: 7. The CDR3 spans 12 residues.

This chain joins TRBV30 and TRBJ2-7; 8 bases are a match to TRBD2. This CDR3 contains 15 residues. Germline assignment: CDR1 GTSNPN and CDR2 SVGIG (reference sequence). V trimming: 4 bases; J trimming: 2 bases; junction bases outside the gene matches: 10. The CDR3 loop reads CAWTRGEGKTYEQYF. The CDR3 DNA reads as TGTGCCTGGACGCGGGGGGAGGGGAAGACCTACGAGCAGTACTTC.

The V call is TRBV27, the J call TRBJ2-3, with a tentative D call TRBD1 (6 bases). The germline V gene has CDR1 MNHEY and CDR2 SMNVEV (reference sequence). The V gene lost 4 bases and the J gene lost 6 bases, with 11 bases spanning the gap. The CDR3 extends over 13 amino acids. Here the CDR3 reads CASSSRRGDTQYF. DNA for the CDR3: TGTGCCAGCAGTTCCCGTAGGGGGGATACGCAGTATTTT.

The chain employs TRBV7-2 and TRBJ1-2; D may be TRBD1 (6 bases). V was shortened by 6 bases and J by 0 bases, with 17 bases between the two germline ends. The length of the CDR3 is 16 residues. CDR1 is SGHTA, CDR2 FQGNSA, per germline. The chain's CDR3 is CASSSGGRGTNYGYTF. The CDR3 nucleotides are TGTGCCAGCAGTTCGGGGGGGCGCGGGACTAACTATGGCTACACCTTC. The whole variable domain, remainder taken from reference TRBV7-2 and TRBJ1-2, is GAGVSQSPSNKVTEKGKDVELRCDPISGHTALYWYRQSLGQGLEFLIYFQGNSAPDKSGLPSDRFSAERTGGSVSTLTIQRTQQEDSAVYLCASSSGGRGTNYGYTFGSGTRLTVV.

CDR3 DNA: TGTGCCACCTCCTTCTCTGGAAACACCATATATTTT. Protein product: CATSFSGNTIYF. V gene TRBV15 combines with J gene TRBJ1-3; no firm D call. Germline-derived CDR1 and CDR2 are LNHNV and YYDKDF (reference sequence). V dropped 8 bases and J dropped 0 bases, with 5 bases sitting between them. The CDR3 runs to 12 residues.

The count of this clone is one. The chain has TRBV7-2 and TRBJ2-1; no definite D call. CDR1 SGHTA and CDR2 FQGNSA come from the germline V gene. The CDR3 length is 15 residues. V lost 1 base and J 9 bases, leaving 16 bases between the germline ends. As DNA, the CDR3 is TGTGCCAGCAGCTTAGGGCCAGATGAAGTTACTGAGCAGTTCTTC. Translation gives CASSLGPDEVTEQFF. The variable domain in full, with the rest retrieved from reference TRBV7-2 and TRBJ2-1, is GAGVSQSPSNKVTEKGKDVELRCDPISGHTALYWYRQSLGQGLEFLIYFQGNSAPDKSGLPSDRFSAERTGGSVSTLTIQRTQQEDSAVYLCASSLGPDEVTEQFFGPGTRLTVL.

The CDR3 region has the DNA TGCGCCAGCAGCCGAGACAGGGGGAGCAATCAGCCCCAGCATTTT. Translating it yields CASSRDRGSNQPQHF. The V gene is TRBV4-3, the J gene TRBJ1-5; 9 bases line up with TRBD1. Per the germline V gene, CDR1 is LGHNA and CDR2 is YSLEER. This CDR3 region has 15 residues. Trimming removed 4 bases from V and 1 base from J; junction bases left unmatched: 2.

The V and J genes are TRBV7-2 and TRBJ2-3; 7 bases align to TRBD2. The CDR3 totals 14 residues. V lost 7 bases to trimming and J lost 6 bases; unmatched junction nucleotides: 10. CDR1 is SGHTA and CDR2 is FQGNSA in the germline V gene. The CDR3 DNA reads TGTGCCAGCAAGCTTCGGGGGGTGGAGGATACGCAGTATTTT. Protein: CASKLRGVEDTQYF.

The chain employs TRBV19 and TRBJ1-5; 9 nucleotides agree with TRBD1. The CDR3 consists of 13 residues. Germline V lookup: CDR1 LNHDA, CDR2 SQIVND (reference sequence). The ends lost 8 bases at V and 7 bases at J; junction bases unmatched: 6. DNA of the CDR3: TGTGCCAGTGGGGACAGGGCCAGGCAGCCCCAGCATTTT. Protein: CASGDRARQPQHF.

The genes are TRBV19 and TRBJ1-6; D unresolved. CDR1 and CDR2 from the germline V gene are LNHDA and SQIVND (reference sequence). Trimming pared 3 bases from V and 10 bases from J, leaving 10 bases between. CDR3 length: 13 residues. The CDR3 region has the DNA TGTGCCAGTAGTATTGACGGGGAGTCACCCCTCCACTTT. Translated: CASSIDGESPLHF.

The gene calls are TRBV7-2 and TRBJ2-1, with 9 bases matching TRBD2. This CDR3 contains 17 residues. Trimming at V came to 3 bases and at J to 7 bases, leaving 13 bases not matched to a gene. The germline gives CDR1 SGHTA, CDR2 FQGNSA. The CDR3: CASSLRAGGRARNEQFF. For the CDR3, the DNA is TGTGCCAGCAGCTTGCGAGCGGGAGGACGGGCACGGAATGAGCAGTTCTTC.

CDR3 region: CASSGDRGYDNEQFF. CDR3 DNA: TGTGCCAGCAGCGGGGACAGGGGGTACGACAATGAGCAGTTCTTC. This sequence joins TRBV2 and TRBJ2-1, with 11 bases lining up with TRBD1. Germline CDR1 SNHLY, CDR2 FYNNEI. The length of the CDR3 is 15 residues. Trimming took 6 bases from V and 5 from J; bases not matched to a gene: 6.

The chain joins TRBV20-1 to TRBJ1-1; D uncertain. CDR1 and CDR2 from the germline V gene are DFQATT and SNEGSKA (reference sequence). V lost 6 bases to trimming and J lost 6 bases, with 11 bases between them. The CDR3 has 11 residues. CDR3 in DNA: TGCAGTGCCCGGGATGTATCTGAAGCTTTCTTT. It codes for CSARDVSEAFF.

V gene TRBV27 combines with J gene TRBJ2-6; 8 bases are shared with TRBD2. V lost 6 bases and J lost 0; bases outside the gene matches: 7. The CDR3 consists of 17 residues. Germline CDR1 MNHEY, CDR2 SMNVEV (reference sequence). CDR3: CASSDGRAFSGANVLTF. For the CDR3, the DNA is TGTGCCAGCAGCGACGGGAGGGCCTTCTCTGGGGCCAACGTCCTGACTTTC.

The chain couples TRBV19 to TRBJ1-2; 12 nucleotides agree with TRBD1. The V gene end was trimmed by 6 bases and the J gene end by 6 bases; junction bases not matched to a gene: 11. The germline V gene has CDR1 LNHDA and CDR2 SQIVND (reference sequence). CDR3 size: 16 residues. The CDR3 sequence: CASSYPGQGAQDGYTF. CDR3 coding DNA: TGTGCCAGTAGCTACCCGGGACAGGGGGCGCAGGATGGCTACACCTTC.

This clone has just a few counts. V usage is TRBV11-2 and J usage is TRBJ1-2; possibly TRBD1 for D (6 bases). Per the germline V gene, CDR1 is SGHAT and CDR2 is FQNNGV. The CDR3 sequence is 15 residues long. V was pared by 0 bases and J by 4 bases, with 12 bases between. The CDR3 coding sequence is TGTGCCAGCAGCTTAGACGCGACAGGATCCTATGGCTACACCTTC. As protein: CASSLDATGSYGYTF.

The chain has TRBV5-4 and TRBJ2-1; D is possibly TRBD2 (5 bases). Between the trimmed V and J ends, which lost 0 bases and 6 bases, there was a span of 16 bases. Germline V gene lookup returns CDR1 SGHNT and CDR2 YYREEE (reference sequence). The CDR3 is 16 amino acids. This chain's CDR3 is CASSLGLVRDLNEQFF. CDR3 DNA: TGTGCCAGCAGCTTGGGGCTAGTTCGGGATCTCAATGAGCAGTTCTTC.

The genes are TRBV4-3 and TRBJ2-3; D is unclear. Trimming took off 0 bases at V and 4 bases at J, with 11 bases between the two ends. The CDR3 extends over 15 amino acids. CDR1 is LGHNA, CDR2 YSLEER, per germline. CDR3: CASSQEVESPDTQYF. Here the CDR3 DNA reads TGCGCCAGCAGCCAAGAAGTCGAGTCACCAGATACGCAGTATTTT.

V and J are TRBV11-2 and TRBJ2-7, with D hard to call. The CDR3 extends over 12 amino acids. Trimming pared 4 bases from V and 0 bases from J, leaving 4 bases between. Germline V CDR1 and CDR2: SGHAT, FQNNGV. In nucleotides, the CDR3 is TGTGCCAGCAGCTCCAGCTCCTACGAGCAGTACTTC. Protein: CASSSSSYEQYF.

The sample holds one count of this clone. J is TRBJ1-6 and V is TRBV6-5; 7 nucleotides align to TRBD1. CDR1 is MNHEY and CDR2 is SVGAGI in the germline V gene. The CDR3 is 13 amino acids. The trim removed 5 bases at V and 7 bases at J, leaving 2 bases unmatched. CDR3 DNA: TGTGCCAGCAGTAGACAGGGAAATTCACCCCTCCACTTT. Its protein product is CASSRQGNSPLHF.

CDR3 bases: TGTGCCAGCAGCCCCCGGTCGGGGACTAGCGGTCGATTGGGGGAGACCCAGTACTTC. Encoded protein: CASSPRSGTSGRLGETQYF. J is TRBJ2-5 and V is TRBV11-3; 11 nucleotides line up with TRBD2. CDR1 and CDR2 (germline): SGHNT, YENEEA. V lost 5 bases and J lost 5; bases outside the gene matches: 19. The length of the CDR3 is 19 residues.